The clone carrying this TCR beta chain turned up a few times. This entry comes from a study of blood T cells in healthy people across ages. Alongside a J-beta primer mix, a sample-barcoded 5' primer served in a second PCR lasting about 7 to 12 cycles. Tagging of each cDNA molecule was performed by a template-switch adaptor with 12 random nucleotides. TCRdb reanalysed the 5' RACE reads using MiXCR and keeps one entry per CDR3 protein. The table records roughly 1.7 million distinct CDR3 sequences, around 36% of them present only once. The CDR3 has 13 residues. Germline CDR1 reads DFQATT; CDR2 reads SNEGSKA (reference sequence). The V end lost 6 bases, the J end lost 5 bases, and 17 bases lay between the germline ends.

Sequencing was performed on blood. V is TRBV20-1 and J is TRBJ2-7; the D gene is possibly TRBD2 (6 bases). The TCR originated in a woman aged 30 to 39 in good health. In DNA, the CDR3 is TGCAGTGCCCTGCGAGCGGAGGGCGACGAGCAGTACTTC. Amino acids: CSALRAEGDEQYF.